The rows below give T cell receptor beta chains drawn from one sample of a study of CD8 T cells in Susac syndrome. In TCRdb, the immunoSEQ multiplex PCR reads were re-called with MiXCR into one record per CDR3 protein. The table has about 190,000 distinct CDR3 sequences, 90% to 96% seen once. The sample consisted of CD4+ T cells from PBMCs. These receptors came from a human donor with Susac syndrome. Each CDR3 is given with its conserved first and last residue. A D gene is named only where the DNA matches it firmly. Rows give clone size only sometimes, using once, few, many, or a class for an expanded clone.

>TRBV30|TRBJ2-1|NA|TRBD2
CAWRRLADYNEQFF
TGTGCCTGGAGACGACTAGCGGACTACAATGAGCAGTTCTTC
>TRBV7-3|TRBJ2-1|NA|TRBD1
CASSLQGGNSYNEQFF
TGTGCCAGCAGCCTACAGGGGGGAAACTCCTACAATGAGCAGTTCTTC
>TRBV19|TRBJ1-6|NA|TRBD1
CASSRTGGNSPLHF
TGTGCCAGTAGTAGGACAGGGGGAAATTCACCCCTCCACTTT
>TRBV15|TRBJ1-3|NA|NA
CATSRTGSGNTIYF
TGTGCCACCAGCAGGACAGGCTCTGGAAACACCATATATTTT
>TRBV10-3|TRBJ1-2|once|TRBD1
CAIRVGTGDYGYTF
TGTGCCATCAGAGTAGGGACAGGGGACTATGGCTACACCTTC
>TRBV29-1|TRBJ1-5|NA|TRBD1
CSVVDRGNQPQHF
TGCAGCGTTGTAGACAGGGGGAATCAGCCCCAGCATTTT
>TRBV24-1|TRBJ2-5|NA|NA
CATSDSKQGTQYF
TGTGCCACCAGTGACTCGAAACAGGGGACCCAGTACTTC
>TRBV6-5|TRBJ2-7|NA|NA
CASSYSGPLSYEQYF
TGTGCCAGCAGTTATTCAGGCCCCCTCTCCTACGAGCAGTACTTC
>TRBV3-1|TRBJ2-2|NA|NA
CASSLQPPSAELFF
TGTGCCAGCAGCCTTCAGCCCCCCTCAGCGGAGCTGTTTTTT
>TRBV20-1|TRBJ1-2|NA|NA
CSARDTGGTGYTF
TGCAGTGCTAGAGATACAGGTGGCACAGGCTACACCTTC
>TRBV28|TRBJ2-7|NA|TRBD2
CASHDTGLGYEQYF
TGTGCCAGCCATGATACGGGACTAGGCTACGAGCAGTACTTC
>TRBV20-1|TRBJ2-2|NA|TRBD2
CSARDLAGATTGELFF
TGCAGTGCTAGAGATTTAGCGGGGGCCACCACCGGGGAGCTGTTTTTT
>TRBV7-9|TRBJ1-1|NA|NA
CASSLGGFFAEAFF
TGTGCCAGCAGCTTGGGCGGGTTTTTCGCTGAAGCTTTCTTT
>TRBV5-4|TRBJ2-1|once|NA
CASSPGGWYNEQFF
TGTGCCAGCAGCCCGGGGGGCTGGTACAATGAGCAGTTCTTC
>TRBV3-1|TRBJ2-5|once|TRBD1
CASREGQGAMETQYF
TGTGCCAGCAGGGAAGGACAGGGGGCGATGGAGACCCAGTACTTC
>TRBV20-1|TRBJ2-7|NA|NA
CSASVGRVSEQYF
TGCAGTGCTAGCGTCGGCAGGGTTAGCGAGCAGTACTTC
>TRBV7-6|TRBJ2-2|once|NA
CASSAGNSAGGGDTGELFF
TGTGCCAGCAGCGCGGGGAATTCGGCTGGCGGGGGCGACACCGGGGAGCTGTTTTTT
>TRBV7-6|TRBJ2-1|NA|TRBD2
CASNGGGGNEQFF
TGTGCCAGCAACGGGGGGGGTGGTAATGAGCAGTTCTTC
>TRBV7-9|TRBJ2-3|NA|NA
CASSPFGVADTQYF
TGTGCCAGCAGCCCATTCGGAGTGGCAGATACGCAGTATTTT